This T cell receptor beta chain was found in a study of post-analysis software for immune sequencing data. Study information: Included among the disease courses, which were recorded for the cohort, were relapsing-remitting, secondary progressive and progressive-relapsing multiple sclerosis.

Sequencing libraries made from TCR beta cDNA carried unique molecular identifiers. When about 1 to 11 million T cells were used, they gave 500,000 or so cDNA molecules. TCRdb passed the PCR reads through MiXCR, listing each CDR3 protein once. The data contain roughly 870,000 distinct CDR3 sequences, approximately 53% of them seen just once; the ten biggest clones take up roughly 4.4%. Sequencing was done on a sample of blood. This sequence was found in a girl under 18 with multiple sclerosis.

The DNA for the CDR3 is TGTGCCTGGAGTCCAGGGGCTGCCTACGAGCAGTACTTC. As protein: CAWSPGAAYEQYF. V gene TRBV30 combines with J gene TRBJ2-7; TRBD1 might be the D (6 bases). Germline loops: CDR1 GTSNPN, CDR2 SVGIG (reference sequence). This CDR3 has 13 residues. Deletions cut 2 bases from V and 2 bases from J, with 10 bases between.